The 15 T cell receptor beta chains in this list originate from one sample, sequenced in a study of cytomegalovirus exposure and HLA in healthy donors. Profiling relied on immunoSEQ multiplex PCR, and the TCRdb table lists in-frame clones only, not all of them. The table includes 300,000 to 450,000 clones, about nine tenths detected once. Sequencing input: PBMCs. The receptors were sampled from a woman in her late teens or twenties in good health and CMV-seronegative.

This clone has a handful of counts. This chain joins TRBV28 and TRBJ1-4, with D perhaps TRBD1 (6 bases). V shed 3 bases and J shed 7 bases, with 15 bases lying between them. The CDR3 is made up of 15 amino acids. Germline CDR1 reads MDHEN; CDR2 reads SYDVKM. The CDR3 bases are TGTGCCAGCAGTTTCCCAGGGCGCAGGGGTGAAAAACTGTTTTTT. This gives the protein CASSFPGRRGEKLFF. The complete variable domain, with remaining parts taken from reference TRBV28 and TRBJ1-4, reads DVKVTQSSRYLVKRTGEKVFLECVQDMDHENMFWYRQDPGLGLRLIYFSYDVKMKEKGDIPEGYSVSREKKERFSLILESASTNQTSMYLCASSFPGRRGEKLFFGSGTQLSVL.

The rearrangement uses TRBV18 and TRBJ1-5; D is perhaps TRBD1 (6 bases). Trimming took off 0 bases at V and 2 bases at J, with 8 bases between the two ends. This CDR3 is built from 15 residues. The germline gives CDR1 KGHSH, CDR2 LQKENI. Here the CDR3 DNA reads TGTGCCAGCTCACCACCGGGGGCTCGCAATCAGCCCCAGCATTTT. It codes for CASSPPGARNQPQHF.

This clone was seen more than once but under ten times. The rearrangement uses TRBV5-8 and TRBJ2-7; D possibly corresponds to TRBD1 (6 bases). Looked up from germline, CDR1 is SGHTS and CDR2 is YDEGEE. This CDR3 region has 13 residues. V gave up 1 base and J gave up 3 bases, with 8 bases separating them. In DNA form, the CDR3 reads TGTGCCAGCAGCTTGCAGGGGCTCTACGAGCAGTACTTC. Protein: CASSLQGLYEQYF.

J is TRBJ2-3 and V is TRBV11-2; D call uncertain. V dropped 0 bases and J dropped 4 bases, with 14 bases sitting between them. CDR1 SGHAT and CDR2 FQNNGV come from the germline V gene. The CDR3 spans 16 residues. The CDR3 nucleotides read TGTGCCAGCAGCTTAGATCGAGGATCCCGGCCAGATACGCAGTATTTT. Its translation: CASSLDRGSRPDTQYF.

The rearrangement joins TRBV7-9 to TRBJ1-1, with D unclear. Germline loops: CDR1 SEHNR, CDR2 FQNEAQ (reference sequence). The CDR3 is 16 amino acids. V gave up 0 bases and J gave up 0 bases, with 11 bases separating them. CDR3 residues: CASSLARRPMNTEAFF. The CDR3 DNA follows: TGTGCCAGCAGCTTAGCGAGGCGGCCCATGAACACTGAAGCTTTCTTT.

This clone was detected a few times. The V and J genes are TRBV7-2 and TRBJ1-5; TRBD1 agrees at 7 bases. The CDR3 runs 13 residues. The germline V gene has CDR1 SGHTA and CDR2 FQGNSA. The V gene end was trimmed by 5 bases and the J gene end by 7 bases; junction bases not matched to a gene: 5. The CDR3 loop is CASSPDRAQPQHF. CDR3 DNA: TGTGCCAGCAGCCCCGACAGGGCCCAGCCCCAGCATTTT.

The chain joins TRBV18 to TRBJ2-7; the match to TRBD1 covers 8 bases. The length of the CDR3 is 18 residues. Germline V lookup: CDR1 KGHSH, CDR2 LQKENI. Trimming at V came to 4 bases and at J to 3 bases, leaving 17 bases not matched to a gene. CDR3 DNA: TGTGCCAGCTCACGTAAGGTTTTCCGGGGACAGGCATTCTACGAGCAGTACTTC. Protein product: CASSRKVFRGQAFYEQYF. Combining the CDR3 with reference TRBV18 and TRBJ2-7 gives the whole variable domain NAGVMQNPRHLVRRRGQEARLRCSPMKGHSHVYWYRQLPEEGLKFMVYLQKENIIDESGMPKERFSAEFPKEGPSILRIQQVVRGDSAAYFCASSRKVFRGQAFYEQYFGPGTRLTVT.

This chain links TRBV28 with TRBJ1-1; 7 nucleotides agree with TRBD1. Unmatched junction bases numbered 20, after V lost 6 bases and J lost 10 bases. This CDR3 has 16 amino acids. Germline-derived CDR1 and CDR2 are MDHEN and SYDVKM. CDR3: CASSTHSRGPGLGAFF. CDR3 sequence (DNA): TGTGCCAGCAGCACCCATTCGAGGGGGCCGGGCCTCGGAGCTTTCTTT.

CDR3 loop: CASSPRTGRFGNTIYF. CDR3 DNA sequence: TGTGCCAGCTCACCGAGGACAGGGCGATTCGGAAACACCATATATTTT. The chain has TRBV18 and TRBJ1-3; 8 positions agree with TRBD1. Trimming cost V 3 bases and J 4 bases; bases outside gene matches: 8. The CDR3 is 16 residues long. Germline V lookup: CDR1 KGHSH, CDR2 LQKENI.

This clone was found a few times. The chain joins TRBV30 to TRBJ2-7, with TRBD1 as a possible D gene (6 bases). Germline V gives CDR1 GTSNPN, CDR2 SVGIG (reference sequence). The length of the CDR3 is 13 residues. V dropped 6 bases and J dropped 6 bases, with 18 bases sitting between them. CDR3 region: CACASRGPSEQYF. CDR3 sequence (DNA): TGTGCCTGTGCGAGCAGGGGCCCCTCCGAGCAGTACTTC.

The CDR3 DNA reads TGTGCCAGCAGTTTTAGCGGGAGGGGAGCCGGGGAGCTGTTTTTT. Translated, it gives CASSFSGRGAGELFF. The rearrangement joins TRBV27 to TRBJ2-2, with 11 positions matching TRBD2. V dropped 3 bases and J dropped 6; count of bases not matched to a gene: 3. In germline, CDR1 is MNHEY, CDR2 SMNVEV (reference sequence). There are 15 residues in the CDR3.

The chain carries TRBV6-1 and TRBJ2-3; weak D call: TRBD2 (6 bases). There are 15 residues in the CDR3. Germline loops: CDR1 MNHNS, CDR2 SASEGT. V was shortened by 1 base and J by 3 bases, with 11 bases between the two germline ends. CDR3 amino acids: CASSEDRGATDTQYF. The CDR3 coding sequence is TGTGCCAGCAGTGAAGACCGCGGGGCTACAGATACGCAGTATTTT.

The V call is TRBV9, the J call TRBJ2-1; D unresolved. The V gene lost 0 bases and the J gene lost 5 bases, with 9 bases spanning the gap. The CDR3 length is 14 residues. Per the germline V gene, CDR1 is SGDLS and CDR2 is YYNGEE. Here the CDR3 DNA reads TGTGCCAGCAGCGTAGTGGGTACAGACAATGAGCAGTTCTTC. Amino acid sequence: CASSVVGTDNEQFF.

V usage is TRBV11-2 and J usage is TRBJ2-7, with 12 nucleotides matching TRBD2. The trim removed 1 base at V and 4 bases at J, leaving 2 bases unmatched. The CDR3 has 15 residues. Germline CDR1 SGHAT, CDR2 FQNNGV. CDR3: CASSLGLAGDYEQYF. The CDR3 DNA follows: TGTGCCAGCAGCTTAGGACTAGCGGGAGATTACGAGCAGTACTTC.

The rearrangement joins TRBV28 to TRBJ1-2; TRBD1 matches 7 bases. The CDR3 extends over 14 amino acids. With 6 bases clipped from V and 4 bases from J, the junction kept 8 bases outside the gene matches. From germline, CDR1 is MDHEN and CDR2 SYDVKM. CDR3 DNA sequence: TGTGCCAGCAGACTCGGGGGACAGAGCTATGGCTACACCTTC. It yields the protein CASRLGGQSYGYTF.